Below, 21 T cell receptor beta chains from the same sample are listed, as sequenced in a study of blood T cell repertoires in COVID-19. Sequenced by immunoSEQ multiplex PCR; TCRdb stores in-frame clones only, minus some. The sample has about 94,000 clones; around 90% are singletons. Specimen: peripheral blood. These receptors were obtained from a woman over 75 with acute or convalescent COVID-19.

The chain couples TRBV7-8 to TRBJ1-1; TRBD1 is a possible D gene (5 bases). CDR1 and CDR2 (germline): SGHVS, FQNEAQ. V was clipped by 1 base and J by 5 bases, with 8 bases between them. The CDR3 consists of 13 residues. The CDR3, as DNA: TGTGCCAGCAGCTTAGGGGGGGAAACTGAAGCTTTCTTT. Translated: CASSLGGETEAFF.

This clone was counted a few times. The chain uses TRBV4-1 and TRBJ1-6; unclear D gene. Per the germline V gene, CDR1 is MGHRA and CDR2 is YSYEKL. This CDR3 contains 15 residues. V lost 4 bases and J lost 7, with 14 bases in between. The CDR3 is CASSLGRGTNSPLHF. CDR3 DNA sequence: TGCGCCAGCAGCCTTGGACGGGGAACAAATTCACCCCTCCACTTT.

V and J are TRBV18 and TRBJ2-1, with 13 nucleotides matching TRBD2. The CDR3 totals 19 residues. V trimming: 5 bases; J trimming: 1 base; junction bases outside the gene matches: 11. The V gene's germline CDR1 is KGHSH and CDR2 LQKENI. CDR3 in DNA: TGTGCCAGCTCATCGCGCGTGACTAGCGGGAGGACTTCCTACAATGAGCAGTTCTTC. As protein: CASSSRVTSGRTSYNEQFF.

The rearrangement uses TRBV21-1 and TRBJ2-3; the table's D call, TRBD2, has no DNA check behind it. TRBV21-1 is an annotated pseudogene. The CDR3 contains 15 residues. Here the CDR3 DNA reads TGTGCCAGCAGCCGGACTAGCGGGAGCACAGATACGCAGTATTTT. It encodes CASSRTSGSTDTQYF.

The chain joins TRBV7-9 to TRBJ2-7; 8 positions match TRBD1. This CDR3 region has 13 residues. The J segment lost 2 bases and the V segment lost 6 bases, leaving 3 bases of the junction unmatched. The germline V gene has CDR1 SEHNR and CDR2 FQNEAQ (reference sequence). CDR3 loop: CASRTGEAYEQYF. CDR3 DNA: TGTGCCAGCAGGACAGGGGAAGCCTACGAGCAGTACTTC.

This sequence joins TRBV14 and TRBJ2-3, with D possibly matching TRBD2 (6 bases). The CDR3 is 14 residues long. CDR1 is SGHDN, CDR2 FVKESK, per germline. The V and J ends lost 4 bases and 6 bases respectively, with 14 bases between them. CDR3 region: CASSPFRGGDTQYF. The CDR3 DNA reads as TGTGCCAGCAGCCCGTTTAGGGGAGGCGATACGCAGTATTTT.

The CDR3, as DNA: TGTGCCAGCAGCCAAGACCTAAGTAATTCACCCCTCCACTTT. It translates to CASSQDLSNSPLHF. This chain uses TRBV3-1 (or the pseudogene TRBV3-2) with TRBJ1-6; D call uncertain. Trimming pared 0 bases from V and 6 bases from J, leaving 6 bases between. This CDR3 is 14 amino acids long. Germline V gene data show CDR1 as LGHDT and CDR2 as YNNKEL (reference sequence).

The sample holds one count of this clone. This chain connects TRBV4-2 to TRBJ1-2, with TRBD1 matching over 10 bases. There are 15 residues in the CDR3. Germline V lookup: CDR1 LGHNA, CDR2 YNFKEQ. V lost 4 bases and J lost 7; bases outside the gene matches: 9. The CDR3 loop reads CASSPGGGQGFGYTF. As DNA, the CDR3 is TGTGCCAGCAGCCCGGGGGGGGGACAGGGGTTTGGCTACACCTTC.

CDR3 nucleotide sequence: TGTGCCAGTAATAGGGGGTTAGATCAGCCCCAGCATTTT. Amino acid sequence: CASNRGLDQPQHF. V usage is TRBV19 and J usage is TRBJ1-5; possibly TRBD1 for D (6 bases). The CDR3 is made up of 13 amino acids. V lost 7 bases to trimming and J lost 5 bases, with 12 bases between them. Germline lookup yields CDR1 LNHDA and CDR2 SQIVND (reference sequence). Together with reference TRBV19 and TRBJ1-5, the CDR3 gives the full variable domain: DGGITQSPKYLFRKEGQNVTLSCEQNLNHDAMYWYRQDPGQGLRLIYYSQIVNDFQKGDIAEGYSVSREKKESFPLTVTSAQKNPTAFYLCASNRGLDQPQHFGDGTRLSIL.

The chain uses TRBV6-5 and TRBJ1-3; 11 nucleotides align to TRBD1. Unmatched junction bases numbered 5, after V lost 2 bases and J lost 5 bases. Germline CDR1 MNHEY, CDR2 SVGAGI. The CDR3 is 16 amino acids. This CDR3 reads CASSYRDRGSRNTIYF. DNA of the CDR3: TGTGCCAGCAGTTACCGGGACAGGGGGTCCCGAAACACCATATATTTT.

J is TRBJ1-3 and V is TRBV28; 9 bases map to TRBD1. Germline CDR1 reads MDHEN; CDR2 reads SYDVKM. The CDR3 consists of 15 residues. The junction had 5 bases not matched to a gene; V was cut back by 5 bases and J by 3 bases. CDR3 loop: CASSETGGGGNTIYF. The DNA for the CDR3 is TGTGCCAGCAGTGAGACAGGGGGTGGTGGAAACACCATATATTTT.

The chain joins TRBV4-3 to TRBJ2-3; TRBD1 matches 9 bases. The CDR3 is 15 residues long. The germline V gene encodes CDR1 LGHNA and CDR2 YSLEER. V was clipped by 1 base and J by 4 bases; unmatched bases: 3. In nucleotides, the CDR3 is TGCGCCAGCAGCCAAGGGACAGGGGTACCAGATACGCAGTATTTT. Its protein is CASSQGTGVPDTQYF.

This clone turned up a few times. The chain combines TRBV10-2 with TRBJ2-5; 10 bases map to TRBD1. The trim removed 4 bases at V and 4 bases at J, leaving 3 bases unmatched. The V gene's germline CDR1 is WSHSY and CDR2 SAAADI. This CDR3 comprises 14 residues. CDR3 amino acids: CASSARQGAETQYF. The CDR3 region has the DNA TGCGCCAGCAGTGCTCGACAGGGGGCAGAGACCCAGTACTTC.

The chain is built from TRBV11-2 and TRBJ1-5, with 8 bases lining up with TRBD1. The trim removed 4 bases at V and 3 bases at J, leaving 5 bases unmatched. This CDR3 region has 15 residues. Germline V gene data show CDR1 as SGHAT and CDR2 as FQNNGV. DNA for the CDR3: TGTGCCAGCAGCTCTGGACAGGGCCCCAATCAGCCCCAGCATTTT. Residues: CASSSGQGPNQPQHF.

J is TRBJ2-5 and V is TRBV5-1, with 9 bases fitting TRBD2. The CDR3 runs to 14 residues. Germline V gene sequence: CDR1 SGHRS, CDR2 YFSETQ. Trimming took 6 bases from V and 7 from J; bases not matched to a gene: 10. CDR3 region: CASTLASGEGTQYF. The DNA for the CDR3 is TGCGCCAGCACGTTGGCTAGCGGGGAAGGGACCCAGTACTTC. The full variable domain, in which reference TRBV5-1 and TRBJ2-5 provide the parts outside the CDR3, is KAGVTQTPRYLIKTRGQQVTLSCSPISGHRSVSWYQQTPGQGLQFLFEYFSETQRNKGNFPGRFSGRQFSNSRSEMNVSTLELGDSALYLCASTLASGEGTQYFGPGTRLLVL.

J is TRBJ1-1 and V is TRBV6-1, with a tentative D call TRBD1 (5 bases). The V gene's germline CDR1 is MNHNS and CDR2 SASEGT. The ends were cut back, 2 bases at V and 5 bases at J, with 12 bases in the middle. The CDR3 sequence is 14 residues long. The CDR3 region is CASSESWGGTEAFF. The DNA for the CDR3 is TGTGCCAGCAGTGAATCATGGGGGGGGACTGAAGCTTTCTTT.

The rearrangement joins TRBV7-3 to TRBJ2-6; 8 nucleotides agree with TRBD1. Germline V gene lookup returns CDR1 SGHTA and CDR2 FQGTGA. V shed 5 bases, J shed 0 bases, and the junction held 6 bases outside the gene matches. This CDR3 comprises 17 residues. The CDR3 DNA reads as TGTGCCAGCAGCGGACAGGGAGGACTCTCTGGGGCCAACGTCCTGACTTTC. It encodes CASSGQGGLSGANVLTF.

The V gene is TRBV12-3 or TRBV12-4, the J gene TRBJ2-1, with TRBD2 as a possible D gene (5 bases). The CDR3 loop spans 13 amino acids. Trimming removed 3 bases at V and 10 bases at J, with 13 bases between. CDR3 sequence (DNA): TGTGCCAGCAGTTTTCTGGCGCCGGGGGAGCAGTTCTTC. As protein: CASSFLAPGEQFF.

The chain uses TRBV9 and TRBJ1-1; 7 bases line up with TRBD1. Germline V CDR1 and CDR2: SGDLS, YYNGEE. The junction had 2 bases not matched to a gene; V was cut back by 2 bases and J by 1 base. This CDR3 has 14 amino acids. CDR3 amino acids: CASSVGQANTEAFF. CDR3 DNA: TGTGCCAGCAGCGTCGGACAGGCGAACACTGAAGCTTTCTTT.

This clone was seen only a few times. The chain is built from TRBV19 and TRBJ1-2; D gene unclear. The length of the CDR3 is 13 residues. Germline V CDR1 and CDR2: LNHDA, SQIVND (reference sequence). The germline V and J ends were trimmed by 0 bases and 10 bases, with 12 bases remaining between them. The CDR3 loop is CASSIDSADSYTF. The CDR3 DNA is TGTGCCAGTAGTATAGATTCGGCGGACTCCTACACCTTC. The full variable domain, in which reference TRBV19 and TRBJ1-2 provide the parts outside the CDR3, is DGGITQSPKYLFRKEGQNVTLSCEQNLNHDAMYWYRQDPGQGLRLIYYSQIVNDFQKGDIAEGYSVSREKKESFPLTVTSAQKNPTAFYLCASSIDSADSYTFGSGTRLTVV.

The chain has TRBV2 and TRBJ1-5; D is undetermined. Trimming pared 10 bases from V and 2 bases from J, leaving 15 bases between. The germline CDR1 and CDR2 sequences are SNHLY and FYNNEI. The CDR3 runs to 14 residues. CDR3 bases: TGTGCCAACCAGACACGTTCGGGCAATCAGCCCCAGCATTTT. Amino acids: CANQTRSGNQPQHF.